A single sample gave rise to the 27 T cell receptor beta chains below, sequenced in a study of T cells after yellow fever vaccination. TCRdb re-derived calls from the 5' RACE reads in MiXCR, one entry per CDR3 protein. In the table there are some 250,000 distinct CDR3 sequences, roughly 3.7% of which are singletons. The sample consisted of PBMCs, taken 15 days after the yellow fever booster vaccination. The receptors originated from a young man who received the YFV17D yellow fever vaccine.

At least ten counts were recorded for this clonotype. V and J are TRBV30 and TRBJ2-6, with D uncertain. The CDR3 is made up of 14 amino acids. Trimming took off 2 bases at V and 5 bases at J, with 10 bases between the two ends. The germline CDR1 and CDR2 sequences are GTSNPN and SVGIG (reference sequence). The CDR3 nucleotides are TGTGCCTGGAGTAGTAGGGCACGGGCCAACGTCCTGACTTTC. Protein sequence: CAWSSRARANVLTF.

This clonotype has at least ten counts. The rearrangement joins TRBV5-1 to TRBJ1-2; a possible D gene is TRBD1 (5 bases). The CDR3 consists of 15 residues. Trimming took 0 bases from V and 7 from J, leaving 16 bases between them. Germline V lookup: CDR1 SGHRS, CDR2 YFSETQ. The CDR3 reads CASSLDLGGESGYTF. In DNA, the CDR3 is TGCGCCAGCAGCTTGGACCTAGGAGGGGAAAGTGGCTACACCTTC.

The sample holds many counts of this clonotype. This chain joins TRBV5-6 and TRBJ2-1; weak D call: TRBD2 (5 bases). This CDR3 spans 14 amino acids. The germline CDR1 and CDR2 sequences are SGHDT and YYEEEE. V was cut by 0 bases and J by 7 bases, with 11 bases left in between. In nucleotides, the CDR3 is TGTGCCAGCAGCTTGGTAGACCGGAGGAATGAGCAGTTCTTC. It yields the protein CASSLVDRRNEQFF.

This clonotype was recorded many times. V and J are TRBV2 and TRBJ1-2; possibly TRBD1 for D (5 bases). The V gene's germline CDR1 is SNHLY and CDR2 FYNNEI. This CDR3 contains 13 residues. The V end lost 7 bases, the J end lost 5 bases, and 14 bases lay between the germline ends. Here the CDR3 DNA reads TGTGCCAGCAAACTCAGGCGGGGGTATGGCTACACCTTC. As protein: CASKLRRGYGYTF.

This clonotype was picked up many times. The chain combines TRBV27 with TRBJ2-1; D is uncertain. The CDR3 loop spans 14 amino acids. Per germline, CDR1 MNHEY and CDR2 SMNVEV (reference sequence). V dropped 5 bases and J dropped 1 base, with 9 bases sitting between them. CDR3: CASSLSASYNEQFF. The CDR3, as DNA: TGTGCCAGCAGTCTGTCGGCTTCCTACAATGAGCAGTTCTTC.

This clonotype was found a few times. This rearrangement joins TRBV7-9 to TRBJ2-1; weak D call: TRBD1 (5 bases). The CDR3 loop spans 10 amino acids. CDR1 and CDR2 (germline): SEHNR, FQNEAQ (reference sequence). The V and J ends lost 8 bases and 12 bases respectively, with 11 bases between them. CDR3 DNA: TGTGCCAGCGCGGATCAGGGGCAGTTCTTC. Its translation: CASADQGQFF.

This clonotype occurred many times. The chain recombines TRBV30 with TRBJ1-1, with D possibly matching TRBD1 (5 bases). V was pared by 5 bases and J by 6 bases, with 19 bases between. Germline CDR1 reads GTSNPN; CDR2 reads SVGIG (reference sequence). CDR3 size: 14 residues. CDR3 protein: CAWAYRLDSPEAFF. DNA for the CDR3: TGTGCCTGGGCTTACCGACTCGACAGTCCTGAAGCTTTCTTT.

This clonotype was counted ten times or more. The chain joins TRBV9 to TRBJ2-3; the D gene is possibly TRBD2 (7 bases). Germline V gives CDR1 SGDLS, CDR2 YYNGEE. V lost 0 bases, J lost 5 bases, and 16 bases lay in between. CDR3 size: 16 residues. The CDR3 is CASSVGDQGREDTQYF. The CDR3 DNA follows: TGTGCCAGCAGCGTAGGAGATCAGGGGAGGGAAGATACGCAGTATTTT.

This clonotype appeared many times. The V and J genes are TRBV20-1 and TRBJ2-3; D is perhaps TRBD2 (6 bases). The CDR3 covers 15 residues. Germline CDR1 reads DFQATT; CDR2 reads SNEGSKA (reference sequence). With 5 bases removed from V and 0 bases from J, the gap between germline ends came to 15 bases. For the CDR3, the DNA is TGCAGTGCTCTCTCCGGGACTTCTAGCACAGATACGCAGTATTTT. Protein: CSALSGTSSTDTQYF.

This clonotype was found many times. The chain has TRBV15 and TRBJ1-2; D might be TRBD1 (5 bases). This CDR3 is built from 15 residues. Germline V gene sequence: CDR1 LNHNV, CDR2 YYDKDF (reference sequence). Trimming removed 7 bases at V and 1 base at J, with 16 bases between. CDR3 residues: CATNEGVTNNYGYTF. For the CDR3, the DNA is TGTGCCACCAACGAAGGGGTTACTAATAACTATGGCTACACCTTC.

This clonotype came up many times. CDR3: CASSPIPRYYLFF. CDR3 in DNA: TGTGCCAGCAGTCCGATTCCTAGATACTACCTGTTCTTC. The chain recombines TRBV27 with TRBJ2-1; the D is unclear. The CDR3 runs 13 residues. V was pared by 5 bases and J by 15 bases, with 20 bases between. Germline lookup yields CDR1 MNHEY and CDR2 SMNVEV (reference sequence).

This clonotype has ten or more counts. The rearrangement links TRBV7-9 to TRBJ1-2; 9 bases agree with TRBD1. This CDR3 has 15 residues. J was trimmed by 3 bases and V by 2 bases; bases with no gene match: 4. Per germline, CDR1 SEHNR and CDR2 FQNEAQ (reference sequence). The CDR3 protein is CASSLFRDRDYGYTF. CDR3 nucleotide sequence: TGTGCCAGCAGCTTATTCCGGGACAGGGACTATGGCTACACCTTC.

This clonotype has a count of ten or more. This chain connects TRBV19 to TRBJ2-1; D not resolved. The CDR3 has 16 residues. Germline V gives CDR1 LNHDA, CDR2 SQIVND (reference sequence). The V and J ends lost 1 base and 0 bases respectively, with 10 bases between them. CDR3 sequence reads: CASSIVTPSSYNEQFF. The CDR3 DNA reads TGTGCCAGTAGTATAGTGACTCCAAGCTCCTACAATGAGCAGTTCTTC.

This clonotype occurred many times. J is TRBJ2-7 and V is TRBV4-1; 7 bases agree with TRBD1. CDR3 length equals 15 residues. Germline trimming cut 5 bases from V and 4 bases from J; bases unmatched to any gene: 11. Germline V gene data show CDR1 as MGHRA and CDR2 as YSYEKL. The CDR3 loop reads CASSVAPDRRYEQYF. The CDR3 nucleotides read TGCGCCAGCAGCGTTGCCCCGGACAGGAGGTACGAGCAGTACTTC.

This clonotype appeared many times. This rearrangement joins TRBV6-5 to TRBJ2-1, with TRBD1 identical over 7 bases. Trimming removed 6 bases from V and 13 bases from J; junction bases left unmatched: 6. Looked up from germline, CDR1 is MNHEY and CDR2 is SVGAGI. The CDR3 spans 11 residues. The CDR3 DNA follows: TGTGCCAGCAGGTCCCCAGGGGGTCAGTTCTTC. It specifies CASRSPGGQFF.

This clonotype was detected ten times or more. The genes are TRBV5-6 and TRBJ1-1; D is undetermined. In germline, CDR1 is SGHDT, CDR2 YYEEEE. V was pared by 3 bases and J by 5 bases, with 14 bases between. The CDR3 has 14 residues. CDR3 DNA: TGTGCCAGCAGCTACAGCTCAAACGGAACTGAAGCTTTCTTT. Protein: CASSYSSNGTEAFF.

This clonotype occurred a few times. The chain uses TRBV29-1 and TRBJ2-7; 9 bases map to TRBD1. V lost 7 bases to trimming and J lost 5 bases; unmatched junction nucleotides: 6. Germline V gene lookup returns CDR1 SQVTM and CDR2 ANQGSEA. The CDR3 consists of 12 residues. The DNA for the CDR3 is TGCAGCGCCGGGACAGGGTTCAACGAGCAGTACTTC. Its translation: CSAGTGFNEQYF.

J is TRBJ1-1 and V is TRBV12-3 or TRBV12-4, with 8 bases fitting TRBD1. The CDR3 covers 13 residues. The junction had 5 bases not matched to a gene; V was cut back by 5 bases and J by 6 bases. CDR3 protein: CASSDRGWAEAFF. The CDR3 region has the DNA TGTGCCAGCAGTGACAGGGGCTGGGCTGAAGCTTTCTTT.

The table lists this clonotype with many counts. The chain uses TRBV6-6 and TRBJ2-5; 8 nucleotides line up with TRBD1. The trim removed 6 bases at V and 5 bases at J, leaving 5 bases unmatched. This CDR3 contains 13 residues. Germline V lookup: CDR1 MNHNY, CDR2 SVGAGI (reference sequence). The chain's CDR3 is CASSHRGSETQYF. The CDR3 nucleotides read TGTGCCAGCAGCCACAGGGGGTCGGAGACCCAGTACTTC.

This clonotype occurred many times. The rearrangement links TRBV4-1 to TRBJ1-4; maybe TRBD1 (6 bases). The CDR3 runs to 15 residues. Germline lookup yields CDR1 MGHRA and CDR2 YSYEKL. Trimming pared 1 base from V and 8 bases from J, leaving 14 bases between. CDR3 nucleotides: TGCGCCAGCAGCCAAGTAGCAAGGGGGGTCGAAAAACTGTTTTTT. Translating it yields CASSQVARGVEKLFF.

This clonotype was observed many times. This chain connects TRBV5-1 to TRBJ1-2, with TRBD1 identical over 7 bases. After removal of 7 bases from V and 4 bases from J, the junction contained 10 bases not matched to a gene. The CDR3 runs to 14 residues. The germline V gene has CDR1 SGHRS and CDR2 YFSETQ. CDR3 sequence (DNA): TGCGCCAGCGGACAGGCAGAGGGTAGCTATGGCTACACCTTC. Protein: CASGQAEGSYGYTF.

This clonotype was picked up many times. The chain links TRBV7-2 to TRBJ2-1, with 13 positions matching TRBD2. CDR1 SGHTA and CDR2 FQGNSA come from the germline V gene. CDR3 length: 14 residues. J was trimmed by 9 bases and V by 5 bases; bases with no gene match: 4. The CDR3 loop is CASSQGLAGLEQFF. CDR3 bases: TGTGCCAGCAGCCAGGGACTAGCGGGGCTTGAGCAGTTCTTC. Combining the CDR3 with reference TRBV7-2 and TRBJ2-1 gives the whole variable domain GAGVSQSPSNKVTEKGKDVELRCDPISGHTALYWYRQSLGQGLEFLIYFQGNSAPDKSGLPSDRFSAERTGGSVSTLTIQRTQQEDSAVYLCASSQGLAGLEQFFGPGTRLTVL.

There are many counts of this clonotype. This sequence joins TRBV20-1 and TRBJ1-5; the D is unclear. Trimming took 1 base from V and 4 from J, leaving 5 bases between them. CDR1 is DFQATT and CDR2 is SNEGSKA in the germline V gene (reference sequence). The CDR3 covers 12 residues. The CDR3 nucleotides read TGCAGTGCTAGAGGTGGGAATCAGCCCCAGCATTTT. As protein: CSARGGNQPQHF.

This clonotype was picked up many times. V is TRBV6-5 and J is TRBJ1-5; D is ambiguous. Trimming took off 5 bases at V and 3 bases at J, with 8 bases between the two ends. The V gene's germline CDR1 is MNHEY and CDR2 SVGAGI. This CDR3 spans 13 amino acids. The CDR3 loop reads CASSNSYNQPQHF. The CDR3 bases are TGTGCCAGCAGTAACAGTTACAATCAGCCCCAGCATTTT.

This clonotype was seen many times. The chain combines TRBV5-1 with TRBJ1-2, with a tentative D call TRBD1 (5 bases). CDR1 is SGHRS and CDR2 is YFSETQ in the germline V gene. With 0 bases removed from V and 8 bases from J, the gap between germline ends came to 17 bases. The CDR3 loop spans 15 amino acids. The CDR3 DNA reads TGCGCCAGCAGCTTGGGAACAGGACTAAATGAGGGCTACACCTTC. The encoded protein is CASSLGTGLNEGYTF.

Worth noting for this clonotype: This sequence may be a read error, since a much larger clone differs from it by one base. The conserved final phenylalanine or tryptophan is absent from the CDR3, which likely points to a read error. V gene TRBV12-3 or TRBV12-4 combines with J gene TRBJ2-5, with D perhaps matching TRBD1 or TRBD2 (7 bases each). Trimming removed 5 bases at V and 5 bases at J, with 24 bases between. The CDR3 loop spans 17 amino acids. The CDR3, as DNA: TGTGCCAGCAGTCCAAGGGCAGGGGGGGCGCTTATGGAGACCCAGTACTCC. It yields the protein CASSPRAGGALMETQYS.

This clonotype appeared many times. The chain has TRBV7-9 and TRBJ2-7, with D possibly matching TRBD2 (5 bases). This CDR3 region has 12 residues. CDR1 is SEHNR and CDR2 is FQNEAQ in the germline V gene (reference sequence). V lost 8 bases and J 4 bases, leaving 12 bases between the germline ends. The CDR3 DNA follows: TGTGCCAGCGGCAGGACTCGGTACGAGCAGTACTTC. Its translation: CASGRTRYEQYF.